This is a list of T cell receptor beta chains from one sample in a study of CD8 T cells in Susac syndrome. Each CDR3 protein is one row after TCRdb ran MiXCR on the immunoSEQ multiplex PCR reads. The sample includes 100,000 to 150,000 distinct CDR3 sequences, 90% to 95% of them seen just once. The specimen sequenced was CD4+ T cells from PBMCs. These receptors were obtained from a human donor in good health. CDR3s include the opening cysteine and the closing phenylalanine or tryptophan. Fields, in order: J gene, D gene, V gene, clone size, CDR3 protein, CDR3 DNA. D genes are given only for firm matches. Expanded clones get a size class; other rows say once, few or many, or leave the size out.

TRBJ2-7 NA TRBV20-1 NA CSAPRRPEQYF TGCAGTGCTCCCCGGCGTCCCGAGCAGTACTTC
TRBJ2-3 NA TRBV7-2 NA CASSLRGVGTTDTQYF TGTGCCAGCAGCCTAAGAGGAGTAGGAACCACAGATACGCAGTATTTT
TRBJ2-2 NA TRBV29-1 NA CSVTGLLADTGELFF TGCAGCGTTACAGGACTCCTAGCCGACACCGGGGAGCTGTTTTTT
TRBJ1-1 NA TRBV27 NA CASSWDIGYTEAFF TGTGCCAGCAGTTGGGACATCGGCTACACTGAAGCTTTCTTT
TRBJ1-2 NA TRBV27 NA CASSFRQVDGYTF TGTGCCAGCAGTTTTCGGCAGGTCGATGGCTACACCTTC
TRBJ1-5 NA TRBV24-1 NA CATSDPISPQHF TGTGCCACCAGTGACCCCATCAGCCCCCAGCATTTT
TRBJ1-5 NA TRBV12-3/TRBV12-4 NA CASSFWGDNQPQHF TGTGCCAGCAGTTTTTGGGGGGACAATCAGCCCCAGCATTTT
TRBJ2-1 NA TRBV12-3/TRBV12-4 NA CASSFWSNVQFF TGTGCCAGCAGTTTTTGGAGTAACGTGCAGTTCTTC
TRBJ1-5 TRBD1 TRBV28 NA CASRGQGGQPQHF TGTGCCAGCAGGGGACAGGGAGGTCAGCCCCAGCATTTT
TRBJ2-7 TRBD1 TRBV7-8 once CASSLGQVYEQYF TGTGCCAGCAGCTTGGGACAGGTGTACGAGCAGTACTTC